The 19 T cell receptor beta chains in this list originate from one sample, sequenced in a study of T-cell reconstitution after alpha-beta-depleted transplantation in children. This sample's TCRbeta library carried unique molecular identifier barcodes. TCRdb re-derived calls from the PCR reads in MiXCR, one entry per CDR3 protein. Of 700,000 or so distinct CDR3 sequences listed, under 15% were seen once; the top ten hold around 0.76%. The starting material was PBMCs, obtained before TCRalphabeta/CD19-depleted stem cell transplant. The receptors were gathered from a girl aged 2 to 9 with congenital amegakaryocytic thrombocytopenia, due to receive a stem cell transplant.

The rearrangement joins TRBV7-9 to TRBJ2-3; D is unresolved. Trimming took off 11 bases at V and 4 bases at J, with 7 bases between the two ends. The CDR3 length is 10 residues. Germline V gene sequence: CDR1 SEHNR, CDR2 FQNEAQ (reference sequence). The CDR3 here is CAPTADTQYF. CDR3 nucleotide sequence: TGTGCCCCGACCGCAGATACGCAGTATTTT.

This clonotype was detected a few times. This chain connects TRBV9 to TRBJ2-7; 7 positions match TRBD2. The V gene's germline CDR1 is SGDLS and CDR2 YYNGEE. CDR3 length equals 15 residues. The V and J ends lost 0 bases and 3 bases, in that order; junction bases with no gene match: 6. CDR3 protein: CASSVESREDYEQYF. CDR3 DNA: TGTGCCAGCAGCGTAGAATCTCGGGAGGACTACGAGCAGTACTTC.

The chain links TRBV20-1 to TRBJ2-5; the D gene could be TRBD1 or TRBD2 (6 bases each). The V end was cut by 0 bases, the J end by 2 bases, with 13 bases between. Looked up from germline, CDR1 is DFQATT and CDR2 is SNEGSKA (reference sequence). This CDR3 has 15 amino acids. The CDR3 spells CSARDEGEVQETQYF. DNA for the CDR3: TGCAGTGCTAGAGATGAGGGGGAGGTGCAAGAGACCCAGTACTTC.

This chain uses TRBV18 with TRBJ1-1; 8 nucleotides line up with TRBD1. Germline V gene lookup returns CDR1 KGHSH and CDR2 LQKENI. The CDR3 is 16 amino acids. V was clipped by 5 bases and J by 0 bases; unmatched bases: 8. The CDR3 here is CASSAGTGVMNTEAFF. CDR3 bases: TGTGCCAGCTCAGCAGGGACAGGAGTCATGAACACTGAAGCTTTCTTT.

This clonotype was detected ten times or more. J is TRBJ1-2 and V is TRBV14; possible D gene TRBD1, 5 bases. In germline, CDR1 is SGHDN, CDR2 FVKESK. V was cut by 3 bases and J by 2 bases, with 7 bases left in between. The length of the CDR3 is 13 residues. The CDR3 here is CASSQGRNYGYTF. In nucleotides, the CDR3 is TGTGCCAGCAGCCAGGGACGGAACTATGGCTACACCTTC.

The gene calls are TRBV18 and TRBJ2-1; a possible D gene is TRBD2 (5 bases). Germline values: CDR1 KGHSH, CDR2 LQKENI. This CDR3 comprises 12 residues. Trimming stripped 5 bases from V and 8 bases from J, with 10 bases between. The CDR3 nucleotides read TGTGCCAGCTCAACCGCGGAGGATGAGCAGTTCTTC. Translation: CASSTAEDEQFF.

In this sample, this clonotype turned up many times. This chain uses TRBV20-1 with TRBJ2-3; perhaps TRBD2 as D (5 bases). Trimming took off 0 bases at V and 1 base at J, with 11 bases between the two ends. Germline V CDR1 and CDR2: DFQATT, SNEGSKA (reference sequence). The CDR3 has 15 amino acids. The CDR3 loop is CSARDLWGGTDTQYF. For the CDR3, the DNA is TGCAGTGCTAGAGATCTATGGGGAGGCACAGATACGCAGTATTTT.

The CDR3 protein is CSASADKGLDEQYF. Here the CDR3 DNA reads TGCAGTGCTAGCGCAGATAAAGGACTGGACGAGCAGTACTTC. The V call is TRBV20-1, the J call TRBJ2-7; tentative D call: TRBD2 (5 bases). Germline V gene data show CDR1 as DFQATT and CDR2 as SNEGSKA (reference sequence). V lost 3 bases and J 5 bases, leaving 17 bases between the germline ends. This CDR3 comprises 14 residues.

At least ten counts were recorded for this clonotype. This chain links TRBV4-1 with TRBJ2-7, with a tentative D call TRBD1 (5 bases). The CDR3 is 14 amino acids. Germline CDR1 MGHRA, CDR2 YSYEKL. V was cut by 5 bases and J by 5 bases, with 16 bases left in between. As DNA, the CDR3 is TGCGCCAGCAGCTCCCTCGGCCAGGGAAACGAGCAGTACTTC. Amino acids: CASSSLGQGNEQYF.

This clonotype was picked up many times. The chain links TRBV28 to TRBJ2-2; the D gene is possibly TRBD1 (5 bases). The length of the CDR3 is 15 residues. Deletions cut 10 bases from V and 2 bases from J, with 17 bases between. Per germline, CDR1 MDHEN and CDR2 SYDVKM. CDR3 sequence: CATSKSGINTGELFF. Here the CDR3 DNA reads TGTGCCACCTCAAAATCAGGGATCAACACCGGGGAGCTGTTTTTT.

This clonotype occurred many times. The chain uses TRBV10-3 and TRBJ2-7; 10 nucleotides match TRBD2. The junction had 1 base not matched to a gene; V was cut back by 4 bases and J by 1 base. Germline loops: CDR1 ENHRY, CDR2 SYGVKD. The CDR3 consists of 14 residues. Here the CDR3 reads CAISGTSGSYEQYF. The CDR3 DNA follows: TGTGCCATCAGTGGGACTAGCGGATCCTACGAGCAGTACTTC.

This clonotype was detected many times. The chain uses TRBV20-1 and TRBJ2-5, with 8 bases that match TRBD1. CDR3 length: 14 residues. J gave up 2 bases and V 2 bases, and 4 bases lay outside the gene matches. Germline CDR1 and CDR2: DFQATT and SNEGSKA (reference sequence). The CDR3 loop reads CSARSDRAQETQYF. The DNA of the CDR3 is TGCAGTGCTAGATCGGACAGGGCTCAAGAGACCCAGTACTTC.

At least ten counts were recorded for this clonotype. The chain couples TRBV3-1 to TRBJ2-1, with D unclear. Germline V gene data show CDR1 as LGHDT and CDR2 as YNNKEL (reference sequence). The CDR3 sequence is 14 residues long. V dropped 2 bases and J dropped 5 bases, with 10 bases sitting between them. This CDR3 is CASSQLSQDNEQFF. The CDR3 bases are TGTGCCAGCAGCCAATTGTCCCAAGACAATGAGCAGTTCTTC.

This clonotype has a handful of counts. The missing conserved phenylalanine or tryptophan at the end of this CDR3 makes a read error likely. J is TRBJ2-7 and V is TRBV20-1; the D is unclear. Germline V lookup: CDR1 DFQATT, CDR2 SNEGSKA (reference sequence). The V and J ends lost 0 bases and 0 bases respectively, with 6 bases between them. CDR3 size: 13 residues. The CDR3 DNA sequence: TGCAGTGCTAGAGATCAGATCTCCTACGAGCAGTACTTG. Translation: CSARDQISYEQYL.

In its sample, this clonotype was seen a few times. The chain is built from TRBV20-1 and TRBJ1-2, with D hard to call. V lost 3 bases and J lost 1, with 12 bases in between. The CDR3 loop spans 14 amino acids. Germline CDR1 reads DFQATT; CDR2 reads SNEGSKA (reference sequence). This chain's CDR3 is CSASLALNNYGYTF. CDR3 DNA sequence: TGCAGTGCTAGTTTGGCACTAAATAACTATGGCTACACCTTC.

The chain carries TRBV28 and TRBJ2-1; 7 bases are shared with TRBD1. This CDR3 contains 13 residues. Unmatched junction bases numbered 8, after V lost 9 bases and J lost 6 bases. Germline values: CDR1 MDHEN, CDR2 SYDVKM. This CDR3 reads CASRDSGTNEQFF. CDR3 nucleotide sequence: TGTGCCAGTCGGGACAGTGGGACCAATGAGCAGTTCTTC. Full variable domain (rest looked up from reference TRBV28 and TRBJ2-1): DVKVTQSSRYLVKRTGEKVFLECVQDMDHENMFWYRQDPGLGLRLIYFSYDVKMKEKGDIPEGYSVSREKKERFSLILESASTNQTSMYLCASRDSGTNEQFFGPGTRLTVL.

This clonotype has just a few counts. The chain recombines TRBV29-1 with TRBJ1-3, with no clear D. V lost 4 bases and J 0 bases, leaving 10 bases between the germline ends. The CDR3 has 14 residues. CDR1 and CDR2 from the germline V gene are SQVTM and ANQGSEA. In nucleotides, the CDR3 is TGCAGCGTTGTCGAGCTTTCCTCTGGAAACACCATATATTTT. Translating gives CSVVELSSGNTIYF.

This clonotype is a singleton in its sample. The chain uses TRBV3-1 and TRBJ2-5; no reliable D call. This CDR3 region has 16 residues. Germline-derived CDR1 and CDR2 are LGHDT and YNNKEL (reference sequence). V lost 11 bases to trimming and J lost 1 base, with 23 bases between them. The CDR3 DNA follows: TGTGCCTGCTCCCGACCGACGATAAGGCTCCAAGAGACCCAGTACTTC. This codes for CACSRPTIRLQETQYF.

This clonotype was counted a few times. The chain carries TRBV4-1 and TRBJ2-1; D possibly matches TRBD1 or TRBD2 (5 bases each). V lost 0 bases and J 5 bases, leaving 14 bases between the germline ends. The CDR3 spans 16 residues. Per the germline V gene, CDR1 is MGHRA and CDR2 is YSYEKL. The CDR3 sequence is CASSQDMGLANNEQFF. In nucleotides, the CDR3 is TGCGCCAGCAGCCAAGATATGGGGCTAGCCAACAATGAGCAGTTCTTC.